This T cell receptor beta chain was sequenced during a study of beta chain features in type 1 diabetes. The V and J ends lost 2 bases and 5 bases respectively, with 10 bases between them. CDR1 and CDR2 from the germline V gene are SGHNT and YYREEE (reference sequence). CDR3 size: 13 residues. This clone was found a few times. The isolated RNA, all of it, was reverse transcribed, so expressed TCRB transcripts were what got sequenced. Here immunoSEQ multiplex PCR was the method, and the copy in TCRdb shows in-frame clones only, minus some. The data contain fewer than 250,000 clones, 7.5% to 10% of them singletons.

The rearrangement uses TRBV5-4 and TRBJ2-5; weak D call: TRBD2 (5 bases). The specimen sequenced was naive CD4+ T cells from blood. The receptor was isolated from a woman aged 18 to 35 in good health. CDR3 residues: CASSFALDETQYF. CDR3 in DNA: TGTGCCAGCAGCTTCGCACTAGACGAGACCCAGTACTTC.